The 13 T cell receptor beta chains presented below share a single source sample, sequenced in a study of cytomegalovirus exposure and HLA in healthy donors. The PCR contained 60 Vbeta and 13 Jbeta primers. The data were produced by immunoSEQ multiplex PCR, yet TCRdb's version contains in-frame clones alone and is incomplete. The listing contains roughly 51,000 clones. The sequenced sample was PBMCs. Receptors originate from a male donor in good health and CMV-seropositive.

The rearrangement joins TRBV4-1 to TRBJ1-4; D is possibly TRBD1 (6 bases). The V end lost 3 bases, the J end lost 3 bases, and 11 bases lay between the germline ends. In germline, CDR1 is MGHRA, CDR2 YSYEKL. This CDR3 has 15 amino acids. The CDR3 protein is CASSQTGTPNEKLFF. The CDR3 nucleotides are TGCGCCAGCAGCCAGACTGGGACACCTAATGAAAAACTGTTTTTT.

This sequence joins TRBV28 and TRBJ2-3, with 10 positions matching TRBD1. J lost 2 bases, V lost 8 bases, and 7 bases had no gene match. From germline, CDR1 is MDHEN and CDR2 SYDVKM. The CDR3 has 15 residues. CDR3 nucleotides: TGTGCCAGCCGAGGACAGGGGGGGACCACAGATACGCAGTATTTT. Its translation: CASRGQGGTTDTQYF.

The chain employs TRBV7-8 and TRBJ2-7, with TRBD2 matching 9 bases. The CDR3 extends over 16 amino acids. Trimming took 0 bases from V and 2 from J; bases not matched to a gene: 5. The germline gives CDR1 SGHVS, CDR2 FQNEAQ. CDR3 sequence: CASSLAFSGGAYEQYF. The CDR3 nucleotides are TGTGCCAGCAGCTTAGCGTTTAGCGGGGGAGCCTACGAGCAGTACTTC.

This chain joins TRBV28 and TRBJ1-3; D call uncertain. The CDR3 covers 13 residues. Germline V lookup: CDR1 MDHEN, CDR2 SYDVKM. The V end lost 4 bases, the J end lost 0 bases, and 4 bases lay between the germline ends. The CDR3, as DNA: TGTGCCAGCAGTTGGAGCTCTGGAAACACCATATATTTT. Residues: CASSWSSGNTIYF.

The chain links TRBV10-1 to TRBJ2-1; weak D call: TRBD1 (5 bases). The CDR3 runs to 13 residues. V lost 0 bases and J lost 12, with 12 bases in between. Germline V lookup: CDR1 WNHNN, CDR2 SYGVQD (reference sequence). Written as DNA, the CDR3 is TGCGCCAGCAGTGAGTCGAAGGGGTCCGGGCAGTTCTTC. Residues: CASSESKGSGQFF.

The chain employs TRBV30 and TRBJ1-2, with a possible D match to TRBD1 (6 bases). This CDR3 is built from 13 residues. Germline lookup yields CDR1 GTSNPN and CDR2 SVGIG (reference sequence). V lost 3 bases, J lost 4 bases, and 12 bases lay in between. The CDR3 DNA sequence: TGTGCCTGGAGCGGCGGGGGGCGCTATGGCTACACCTTC. Protein sequence: CAWSGGGRYGYTF.

The chain couples TRBV25-1 to TRBJ2-7; a weak D match, TRBD1 (7 bases). The CDR3 totals 15 residues. Trimming cost V 4 bases and J 3 bases, with 16 bases left between them. In germline, CDR1 is MGHDK, CDR2 SYGVNS. The CDR3 DNA reads as TGTGCCAGCAGTGGACCAGGGGGGCATAACTACGAGCAGTACTTC. Encoded protein: CASSGPGGHNYEQYF.

The chain is built from TRBV6-1 and TRBJ1-4; no firm D call. Looked up from germline, CDR1 is MNHNS and CDR2 is SASEGT. The CDR3 runs to 14 residues. The ends were cut back, 2 bases at V and 6 bases at J, with 10 bases in the middle. CDR3 bases: TGTGCCAGCAGTGAACAGGCAGGATATGAAAAACTGTTTTTT. This gives the protein CASSEQAGYEKLFF.

The V and J genes are TRBV18 and TRBJ1-6, with a weak D call TRBD1 (6 bases). Trimming took 4 bases from V and 10 from J, leaving 14 bases between them. The CDR3 contains 14 residues. Germline CDR1 KGHSH, CDR2 LQKENI. The CDR3 protein is CASSQGVQGSPLHF. In nucleotides, the CDR3 is TGTGCCAGCTCACAGGGGGTTCAGGGGTCACCCCTCCACTTT.

This chain links TRBV11-3 with TRBJ1-5; no clear D gene. Germline values: CDR1 SGHNT, CDR2 YENEEA. This CDR3 has 16 residues. V was cut by 4 bases and J by 0 bases, with 13 bases left in between. CDR3 bases: TGTGCCAGCAGCTGGGCGGGAATCGATAGCAATCAGCCCCAGCATTTT. Translating it yields CASSWAGIDSNQPQHF.

The chain employs TRBV29-1 and TRBJ2-5; possible D gene TRBD2, 5 bases. V dropped 4 bases and J dropped 3 bases, with 9 bases sitting between them. The CDR3 is 12 amino acids. Germline CDR1 is SQVTM and CDR2 is ANQGSEA. CDR3 amino acids: CSVGGAEETQYF. For the CDR3, the DNA is TGCAGCGTTGGAGGAGCGGAAGAGACCCAGTACTTC.

The chain's CDR3 is CASSRRQGPQETQYF. In DNA, the CDR3 is TGCGCCAGCAGCCGCAGACAGGGTCCTCAAGAGACCCAGTACTTC. V and J are TRBV5-1 and TRBJ2-5; 7 positions agree with TRBD1. This CDR3 has 15 amino acids. Germline-derived CDR1 and CDR2 are SGHRS and YFSETQ. V shed 4 bases, J shed 2 bases, and the junction held 8 bases outside the gene matches.

The CDR3, as DNA: TGTGCCAGCAGCACGTTTGGAACAGGGGGTAACTACGAGCAGTACTTC. Encoded protein: CASSTFGTGGNYEQYF. The rearrangement uses TRBV7-9 and TRBJ2-5; TRBD1 aligns across 8 bases. The end of the DNA aligns better with TRBJ2-7, so the J call may be wrong. Per the germline V gene, CDR1 is SEHNR and CDR2 is FQNEAQ (reference sequence). The CDR3 is made up of 16 amino acids.